Listed below are T cell receptor beta chains from one sample, sequenced in a study of T cells in Graves' hyperthyroidism and ophthalmopathy. TCRdb reprocessed the multiplex PCR reads via MiXCR and lists one record per CDR3 protein. The table has around 300,000 distinct CDR3 sequences, 10% to 15% seen once; the top ten hold roughly 8%. Sequencing was carried out using blood. These receptors originate from a woman aged 25 to 45 with Graves' hyperthyroidism that later progressed to Graves' ophthalmopathy. Each CDR3 is given with its conserved first and last residue. A D gene is named only where the DNA matches it firmly. Only part of the rows carry a size: once, few, many, or a class if the clone is expanded.

d_gene,abundance,j_gene,v_gene,CDR3aa,CDR3nt
-,-,TRBJ2-1,TRBV12-3/TRBV12-4,CASSLGLGGARHNEQFF,TGTGCCAGCAGTTTAGGTTTAGGGGGGGCTCGGCACAATGAGCAGTTCTTC
-,many,TRBJ2-5,TRBV6-5,CASSYSYGVQETQYF,TGTGCCAGCAGTTACTCCTACGGGGTCCAAGAGACCCAGTACTTC
-,many,TRBJ2-7,TRBV6-2/TRBV6-3,CASTLTPRNYEQYF,TGTGCCAGCACCCTAACCCCGCGAAACTACGAGCAGTACTTC
TRBD1,many,TRBJ2-7,TRBV7-8,CASSARDRSTYEQYF,TGTGCCAGCAGCGCGAGGGACAGGTCTACCTACGAGCAGTACTTC
TRBD2,many,TRBJ2-1,TRBV24-1,CATSDPSGGSNNEQFF,TGTGCCACCAGTGATCCTAGCGGAGGATCGAACAATGAGCAGTTCTTC
-,many,TRBJ2-3,TRBV7-2,CASSSWGVSTDTQYF,TGTGCCAGCAGCTCCTGGGGGGTTAGCACAGATACGCAGTATTTT
-,many,TRBJ1-5,TRBV7-2,CASSSNTGPPQHF,TGTGCCAGCAGCTCCAACACGGGGCCGCCCCAGCATTTT
-,-,TRBJ1-6,TRBV27,CASSPTGSSYNSPLHF,TGTGCCAGCAGTCCCACAGGGAGCTCCTATAATTCACCCCTCCACTTT
TRBD2,many,TRBJ2-1,TRBV24-1,CATSDTSGRAVDEQFF,TGTGCCACCAGTGATACCAGCGGGAGGGCCGTCGATGAGCAGTTCTTC
-,few,TRBJ2-3,TRBV28,CAFIEAVADYQDTQYF,TGTGCCTTTATCGAAGCGGTAGCTGATTATCAGGATACGCAGTATTTT
TRBD1,many,TRBJ2-2,TRBV6-1,CASSLQGSSGELFF,TGTGCCAGCAGTTTACAGGGGAGTAGCGGGGAGCTGTTTTTT
TRBD2,-,TRBJ2-7,TRBV9,CASSPGTNQAYEQYF,TGTGCCAGCAGCCCCGGGACTAACCAAGCCTACGAGCAGTACTTC
-,many,TRBJ2-1,TRBV5-1,CASSLGMNNEQFF,TGCGCCAGCAGCTTGGGGATGAACAATGAGCAGTTCTTC
TRBD1,many,TRBJ2-3,TRBV7-9,CASSSSDRATDTQYF,TGTGCCAGCAGCTCCTCGGACAGGGCGACAGATACGCAGTATTTT
-,many,TRBJ1-1,TRBV20-1,CSAMQGLNTEAFF,TGCAGTGCTATGCAGGGACTGAACACTGAAGCTTTCTTT
TRBD1,many,TRBJ2-5,TRBV7-8,CASSYQTGELIETQYF,TGTGCCAGCAGCTACCAGACAGGGGAATTGATAGAGACCCAGTACTTC
-,-,TRBJ2-1,TRBV29-1,CSVGIGTYNEQFF,TGCAGCGTTGGAATCGGAACCTACAATGAGCAGTTCTTC
-,many,TRBJ1-5,TRBV24-1,CATSDSRGASNQPQHF,TGTGCCACCAGTGATTCCCGTGGAGCTAGCAATCAGCCCCAGCATTTT
-,many,TRBJ2-7,TRBV3-1,CASSPGGEDYEQYF,TGTGCCAGCAGCCCAGGAGGAGAGGACTACGAGCAGTACTTC
-,many,TRBJ2-5,TRBV7-9,CASSPGAAVGETQYF,TGTGCCAGCAGCCCAGGCGCGGCGGTCGGGGAGACCCAGTACTTC
-,-,TRBJ2-3,TRBV20-1,CSAPGVGTTQYF,TGCAGTGCCCCGGGCGTCGGGACTACGCAGTATTTT
TRBD1,-,TRBJ1-6,TRBV9,CASSPEGAGNSPLHF,TGTGCCAGCAGCCCCGAGGGGGCGGGTAATTCACCCCTCCACTTT
-,few,TRBJ2-1,TRBV7-9,CASSATIVLARGYEQFF,TGTGCCAGCAGCGCCACGATTGTTCTAGCGAGAGGTTATGAGCAGTTCTTC
TRBD2,many,TRBJ2-3,TRBV27,CASSPTSGRALNTDTQYF,TGTGCCAGCAGTCCCACTAGCGGGAGGGCCCTGAACACAGATACGCAGTATTTT
-,many,TRBJ1-2,TRBV9,CASSEEGGFGYTF,TGTGCCAGCAGCGAGGAGGGGGGCTTTGGCTACACCTTC
TRBD1,many,TRBJ1-2,TRBV30,CAWKGAGANYGYTF,TGTGCCTGGAAGGGGGCAGGGGCTAACTATGGCTACACCTTC
-,many,TRBJ2-7,TRBV10-3,CAISELLAEQYF,TGTGCCATCAGTGAGCTCCTGGCCGAGCAGTACTTC
-,-,TRBJ2-7,TRBV14,CASSQSDWSGDEQYF,TGTGCCAGCAGCCAATCGGACTGGTCGGGGGACGAGCAGTACTTC
TRBD1,many,TRBJ1-1,TRBV20-1,CSARATVGQGRSEAFF,TGCAGTGCTAGAGCTACAGTGGGACAGGGTAGGTCTGAAGCTTTCTTT
-,many,TRBJ1-1,TRBV10-3,CAITGGGRDTEAFF,TGTGCCATCACCGGGGGGGGAAGGGACACTGAAGCTTTCTTT
TRBD1,-,TRBJ1-1,TRBV19,CASSIMTGGSEAFF,TGTGCCAGTAGTATTATGACAGGGGGCTCTGAAGCTTTCTTT
-,many,TRBJ2-7,TRBV2,CASTPVAGSSYEQYF,TGTGCCAGCACGCCGGTCGCGGGAAGCTCCTACGAGCAGTACTTC
TRBD1,many,TRBJ2-5,TRBV20-1,CSASETGLETQYF,TGCAGTGCTAGTGAGACAGGGTTAGAGACCCAGTACTTC
TRBD2,many,TRBJ2-7,TRBV20-1,CSARVVSGTYEQYF,TGCAGTGCTAGAGTGGTTAGCGGGACATACGAGCAGTACTTC
-,-,TRBJ1-5,TRBV9,CASSASPLGQPQHF,TGTGCCAGCAGCGCATCTCCCCTTGGTCAGCCCCAGCATTTT
TRBD2,many,TRBJ2-3,TRBV7-2,CASSLFLAGSGTQYF,TGTGCCAGCAGCTTGTTCCTAGCGGGAAGCGGTACGCAGTATTTT
TRBD2,many,TRBJ2-1,TRBV5-8,CASSDAPSGSLSYNEQFF,TGTGCCAGCAGCGACGCACCTAGCGGGAGTCTCTCCTACAATGAGCAGTTCTTC
-,-,TRBJ2-1,TRBV29-1,CSLWGASSSNEQFF,TGCAGCCTTTGGGGGGCTTCCTCGAGCAATGAGCAGTTCTTC
TRBD1,-,TRBJ2-2,TRBV27,CASSLGQGATGELFF,TGTGCCAGCAGTCTGGGACAGGGGGCGACCGGGGAGCTGTTTTTT
-,many,TRBJ2-1,TRBV20-1,CSVGISYNEQFF,TGCAGTGTTGGGATCTCCTACAATGAGCAGTTCTTC
-,few,TRBJ2-1,TRBV6-1,CASFGVYNEQFF,TGTGCCAGCTTTGGCGTCTACAATGAGCAGTTCTTC
TRBD2,many,TRBJ2-1,TRBV20-1,CSARSLAGFSSYNEQFF,TGCAGTGCTAGATCACTAGCGGGGTTCAGCTCCTACAATGAGCAGTTCTTC
TRBD1,many,TRBJ2-5,TRBV6-5,CASSYDRGRETQYF,TGTGCCAGCAGTTACGACAGGGGGCGAGAGACCCAGTACTTC
-,many,TRBJ1-1,TRBV6-1,CASSDGGGYTEAFF,TGTGCCAGCAGTGACGGGGGTGGTTACACTGAAGCTTTCTTT
TRBD2,-,TRBJ2-1,TRBV20-1,CSAVLAHSYNEQFF,TGCAGTGCGGTACTAGCGCACTCCTACAATGAGCAGTTCTTC
-,many,TRBJ2-7,TRBV11-2,CASSSNTATEQYF,TGTGCCAGCAGCTCTAATACGGCTACGGAGCAGTACTTC
-,many,TRBJ2-7,TRBV7-9,CASSFGVDSYEQYF,TGTGCCAGCAGCTTTGGCGTTGACTCCTACGAGCAGTACTTC
TRBD2,many,TRBJ2-2,TRBV30,CAWSVLREGSGELFF,TGTGCCTGGAGTGTACTGCGGGAGGGGTCCGGGGAGCTGTTTTTT
-,few,TRBJ1-3,TRBV10-3,CAISDPPGDSGNTIYF,TGTGCCATCAGTGACCCCCCGGGAGACTCTGGAAACACCATATATTTT
-,many,TRBJ2-1,TRBV7-2,CASSLSRGTQWRNEQFF,TGTGCCAGCAGCTTAAGCCGGGGGACTCAATGGCGCAATGAGCAGTTCTTC
-,many,TRBJ2-2,TRBV7-9,CASSLALRTFVSAGELFF,TGTGCCAGCAGCTTAGCGCTCCGGACTTTCGTCTCGGCCGGGGAGCTGTTTTTT
-,many,TRBJ2-1,TRBV28,CASSSWGEQFF,TGTGCCAGCAGTTCCTGGGGTGAGCAGTTCTTC
-,many,TRBJ2-7,TRBV2,CASSWLTASSYEQYF,TGTGCCAGCAGCTGGCTGACAGCGAGCTCCTACGAGCAGTACTTC
TRBD2,many,TRBJ2-1,TRBV7-9,CASSHLTSGTGEQFF,TGTGCCAGCAGCCACCTCACTAGCGGGACGGGTGAGCAGTTCTTC
TRBD2,-,TRBJ2-5,TRBV19,CASSIGGGYQETQYF,TGTGCCAGTAGTATTGGCGGGGGATACCAAGAGACCCAGTACTTC
-,-,TRBJ1-6,TRBV9,CASSVEQYNSPLHF,TGTGCCAGCAGCGTAGAACAGTATAATTCACCCCTCCACTTT
TRBD2,few,TRBJ2-1,TRBV27,CASSLTSGRDSYNEQFF,TGTGCCAGCAGTTTGACTAGCGGGAGGGACTCCTACAATGAGCAGTTCTTC
-,many,TRBJ1-6,TRBV7-9,CASSRLGGGISPLHF,TGTGCCAGCAGCCGGCTGGGGGGTGGTATTTCACCCCTCCACTTT
-,few,TRBJ2-6,TRBV9,CASSVEAGLSGANVLTF,TGTGCCAGCAGCGTAGAGGCAGGCCTCTCTGGGGCCAACGTCCTGACTTTC
TRBD1,-,TRBJ2-3,TRBV5-1,CASSPIQGDTDTQYF,TGCGCCAGCAGCCCGATCCAGGGGGACACAGATACGCAGTATTTT